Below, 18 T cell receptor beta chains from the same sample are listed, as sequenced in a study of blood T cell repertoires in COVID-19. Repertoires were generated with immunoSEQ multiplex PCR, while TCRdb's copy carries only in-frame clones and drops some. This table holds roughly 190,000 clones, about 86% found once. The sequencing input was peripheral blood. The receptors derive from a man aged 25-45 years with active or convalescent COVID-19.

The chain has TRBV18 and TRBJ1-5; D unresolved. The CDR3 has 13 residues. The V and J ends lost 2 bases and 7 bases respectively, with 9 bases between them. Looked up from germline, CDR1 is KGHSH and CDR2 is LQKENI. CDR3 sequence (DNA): TGTGCCAGCTCACCAACAGAACGGCAGCCCCAGCATTTT. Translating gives CASSPTERQPQHF. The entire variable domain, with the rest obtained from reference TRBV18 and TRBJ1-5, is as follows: NAGVMQNPRHLVRRRGQEARLRCSPMKGHSHVYWYRQLPEEGLKFMVYLQKENIIDESGMPKERFSAEFPKEGPSILRIQQVVRGDSAAYFCASSPTERQPQHFGDGTRLSIL.

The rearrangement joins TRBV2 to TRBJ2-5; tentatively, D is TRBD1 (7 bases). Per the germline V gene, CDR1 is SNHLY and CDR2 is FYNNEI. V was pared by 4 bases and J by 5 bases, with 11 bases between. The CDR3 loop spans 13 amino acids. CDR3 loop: CASSGQGGETQYF. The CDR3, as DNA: TGTGCCAGCAGTGGACAGGGAGGTGAGACCCAGTACTTC.

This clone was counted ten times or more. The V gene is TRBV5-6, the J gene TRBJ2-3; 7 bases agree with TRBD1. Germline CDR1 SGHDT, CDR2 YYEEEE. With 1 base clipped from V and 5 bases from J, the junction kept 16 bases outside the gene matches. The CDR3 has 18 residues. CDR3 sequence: CASSLRRQGRGSRDTQYF. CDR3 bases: TGTGCCAGCAGCTTGCGCCGACAGGGAAGGGGGTCTAGAGATACGCAGTATTTT.

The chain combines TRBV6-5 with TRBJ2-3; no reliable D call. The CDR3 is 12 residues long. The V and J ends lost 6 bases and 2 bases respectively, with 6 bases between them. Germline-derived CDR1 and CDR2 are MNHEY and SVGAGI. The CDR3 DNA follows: TGTGCCAGCAGGAGAAACACAGATACGCAGTATTTT. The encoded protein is CASRRNTDTQYF.

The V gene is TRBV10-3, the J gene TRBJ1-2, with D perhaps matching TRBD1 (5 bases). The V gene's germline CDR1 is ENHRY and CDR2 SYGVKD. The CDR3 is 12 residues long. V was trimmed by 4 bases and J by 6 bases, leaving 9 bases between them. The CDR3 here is CAISGGGDGYTF. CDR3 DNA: TGTGCCATCAGTGGAGGAGGGGATGGCTACACCTTC.

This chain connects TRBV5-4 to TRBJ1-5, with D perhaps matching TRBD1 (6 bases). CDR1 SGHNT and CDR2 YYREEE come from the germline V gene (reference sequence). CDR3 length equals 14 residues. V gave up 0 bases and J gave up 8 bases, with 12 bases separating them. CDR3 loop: CASSLGAGAKPQHF. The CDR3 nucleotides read TGTGCCAGCAGCTTGGGAGCGGGGGCGAAGCCCCAGCATTTT. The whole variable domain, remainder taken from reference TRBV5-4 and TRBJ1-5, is ETGVTQSPTHLIKTRGQQVTLRCSSQSGHNTVSWYQQALGQGPQFIFQYYREEENGRGNFPPRFSGLQFPNYSSELNVNALELDDSALYLCASSLGAGAKPQHFGDGTRLSIL.

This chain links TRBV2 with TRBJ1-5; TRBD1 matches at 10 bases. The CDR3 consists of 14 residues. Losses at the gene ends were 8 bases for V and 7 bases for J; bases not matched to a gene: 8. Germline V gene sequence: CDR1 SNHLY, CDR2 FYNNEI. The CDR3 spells CASDPGTGVQPQHF. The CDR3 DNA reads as TGTGCCAGCGACCCCGGGACAGGGGTGCAGCCCCAGCATTTT.

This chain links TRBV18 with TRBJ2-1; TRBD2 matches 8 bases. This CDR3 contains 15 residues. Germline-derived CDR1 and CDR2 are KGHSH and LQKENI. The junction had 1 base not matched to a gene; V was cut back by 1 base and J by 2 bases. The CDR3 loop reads CASSPRREAYNEQFF. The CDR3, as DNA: TGTGCCAGCTCACCACGGCGGGAGGCCTACAATGAGCAGTTCTTC.

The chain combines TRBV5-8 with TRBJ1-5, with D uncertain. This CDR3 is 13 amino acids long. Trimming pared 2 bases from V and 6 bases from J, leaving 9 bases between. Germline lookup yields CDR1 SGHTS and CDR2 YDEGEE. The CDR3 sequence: CASSLIEGQPQHF. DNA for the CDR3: TGTGCCAGCAGCTTAATTGAGGGTCAGCCCCAGCATTTT.

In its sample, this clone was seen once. The DNA of the CDR3 is TGTGCCAGCAGTTACCCCACTAGCGAAGCCTACGAGCAGTACTTC. It is translated as CASSYPTSEAYEQYF. V is TRBV6-2 or TRBV6-3 and J is TRBJ2-7; 7 bases align to TRBD2. V lost 2 bases to trimming and J lost 2 bases; unmatched junction nucleotides: 6. This CDR3 is 15 amino acids long. Germline-derived CDR1 and CDR2 are MNHEY and SVGEGT.

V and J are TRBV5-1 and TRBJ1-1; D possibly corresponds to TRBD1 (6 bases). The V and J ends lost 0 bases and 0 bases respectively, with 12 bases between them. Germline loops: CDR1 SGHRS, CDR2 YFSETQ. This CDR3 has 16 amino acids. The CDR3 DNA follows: TGCGCCAGCAGCTTGGAAAGGGGGTACGTGAACACTGAAGCTTTCTTT. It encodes CASSLERGYVNTEAFF.

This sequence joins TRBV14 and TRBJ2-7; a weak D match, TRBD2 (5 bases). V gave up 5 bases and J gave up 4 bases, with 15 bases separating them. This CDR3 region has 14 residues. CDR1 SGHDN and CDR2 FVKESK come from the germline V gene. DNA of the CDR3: TGTGCCAGCAGCTCAGCACTAGTTAAGTACGAGCAGTACTTC. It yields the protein CASSSALVKYEQYF.

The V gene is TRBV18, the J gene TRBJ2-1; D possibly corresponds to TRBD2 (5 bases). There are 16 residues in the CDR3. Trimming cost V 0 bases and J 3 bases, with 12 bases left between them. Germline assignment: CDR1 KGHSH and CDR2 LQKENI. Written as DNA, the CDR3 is TGTGCCAGCTCACCACCCCGGGGTCTCGGCTACAATGAGCAGTTCTTC. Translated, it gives CASSPPRGLGYNEQFF.

As DNA, the CDR3 is TGTGCCAGCAGTTACTCGGGACAGGGGGTTTATGGCTACACCTTC. Protein product: CASSYSGQGVYGYTF. V and J are TRBV6-5 and TRBJ1-2; 11 bases match TRBD1. This CDR3 region has 15 residues. With 0 bases clipped from V and 5 bases from J, the junction kept 2 bases outside the gene matches. The germline V gene has CDR1 MNHEY and CDR2 SVGAGI.

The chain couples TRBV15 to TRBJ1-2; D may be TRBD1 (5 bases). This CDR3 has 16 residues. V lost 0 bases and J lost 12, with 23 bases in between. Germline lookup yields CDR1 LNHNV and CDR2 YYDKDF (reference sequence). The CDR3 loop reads CATSRESVEGPPSNTF. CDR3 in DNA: TGTGCCACCAGCAGAGAGAGTGTGGAGGGACCCCCATCCAACACCTTC.

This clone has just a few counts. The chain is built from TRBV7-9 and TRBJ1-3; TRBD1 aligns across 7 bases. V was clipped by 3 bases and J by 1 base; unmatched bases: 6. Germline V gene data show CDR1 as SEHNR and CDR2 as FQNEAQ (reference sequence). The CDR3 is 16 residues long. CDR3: CASSFDRDWSGNTIYF. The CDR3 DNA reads TGTGCCAGCAGCTTCGACAGGGACTGGTCTGGAAACACCATATATTTT.

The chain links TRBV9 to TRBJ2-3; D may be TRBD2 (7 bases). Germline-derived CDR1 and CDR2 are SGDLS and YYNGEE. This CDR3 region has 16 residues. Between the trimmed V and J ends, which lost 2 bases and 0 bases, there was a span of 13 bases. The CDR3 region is CASSVSGGESTDTQYF. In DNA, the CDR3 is TGTGCCAGCAGCGTGTCGGGGGGCGAAAGCACAGATACGCAGTATTTT.

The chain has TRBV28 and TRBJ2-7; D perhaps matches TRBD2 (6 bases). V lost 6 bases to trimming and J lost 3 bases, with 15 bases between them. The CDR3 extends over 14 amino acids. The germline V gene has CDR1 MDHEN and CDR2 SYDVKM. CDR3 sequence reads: CASRPSGTHYEQYF. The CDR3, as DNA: TGTGCCAGCAGGCCATCCGGGACTCACTACGAGCAGTACTTC.